What follows are 29 T cell receptor beta chains derived from one specimen sequenced in a study of beta chain features in type 1 diabetes. Reverse transcription of all isolated RNA meant that expressed TCRB transcripts were sequenced. The table came from immunoSEQ multiplex PCR; TCRdb's copy has only in-frame clones and leaves some out. The sample lists some 410,000 clones, approximately 10% seen once, with roughly 0.046% in the top ten. Specimen: naive CD4+ T cells from blood. The receptors derive from a woman between 18 and 30 years old in good health.

This clone was seen just once. The chain carries TRBV11-3 and TRBJ2-3; D uncertain. Per germline, CDR1 SGHNT and CDR2 YENEEA. The CDR3 is 14 residues long. The ends were cut back, 4 bases at V and 4 bases at J, with 12 bases in the middle. The CDR3 here is CASSYLAGSDTQYF. As DNA, the CDR3 is TGTGCCAGCAGCTATCTCGCCGGGTCAGATACGCAGTATTTT.

In this sample, this clone turned up a few times. The chain carries TRBV18 and TRBJ2-3, with D tentatively TRBD2 (6 bases). Germline V gene lookup returns CDR1 KGHSH and CDR2 LQKENI. V was clipped by 4 bases and J by 4 bases, with 15 bases between them. This CDR3 spans 15 amino acids. The CDR3 DNA is TGTGCCAGCTCACTTACACTAGCTGATGCAGATACGCAGTATTTT. Protein: CASSLTLADADTQYF.

In this sample, this clone turned up a few times. This sequence joins TRBV18 and TRBJ1-1, with D unresolved. Germline V CDR1 and CDR2: KGHSH, LQKENI. V dropped 6 bases and J dropped 3 bases, with 17 bases sitting between them. The CDR3 has 15 residues. The CDR3, as DNA: TGTGCCAGCTCGCCGGACGGCGGGGAGTACACTGAAGCTTTCTTT. It is translated as CASSPDGGEYTEAFF. The whole variable domain, filled in from reference TRBV18 and TRBJ1-1, reads NAGVMQNPRHLVRRRGQEARLRCSPMKGHSHVYWYRQLPEEGLKFMVYLQKENIIDESGMPKERFSAEFPKEGPSILRIQQVVRGDSAAYFCASSPDGGEYTEAFFGQGTRLTVV.

This clone was counted between two and nine times. The V and J genes are TRBV7-3 and TRBJ2-1, with 7 positions matching TRBD2. With 5 bases clipped from V and 2 bases from J, the junction kept 6 bases outside the gene matches. Germline V gene lookup returns CDR1 SGHTA and CDR2 FQGTGA. The CDR3 consists of 15 residues. The CDR3 is CASSPYGGTYNEQFF. The CDR3 bases are TGTGCCAGCAGCCCGTACGGGGGGACCTACAATGAGCAGTTCTTC.

This clone was observed a few times. V usage is TRBV20-1 and J usage is TRBJ1-2; 9 positions agree with TRBD1. Germline loops: CDR1 DFQATT, CDR2 SNEGSKA (reference sequence). CDR3 length equals 11 residues. The DNA for the CDR3 is TGCAGCGGGGACAGGGCGGATGGCTACACCTTC. Translated, it gives CSGDRADGYTF.

This clone occurred a few times. The genes are TRBV4-3 and TRBJ2-3; D uncertain. The CDR3 spans 14 residues. Trimming shortened V by 0 bases and J by 2 bases, and 6 bases separated the two germline ends. Germline CDR1 reads LGHNA; CDR2 reads YSLEER. This CDR3 is CASSQESYTDTQYF. DNA for the CDR3: TGCGCCAGCAGCCAAGAGAGTTACACAGATACGCAGTATTTT.

This clone has only a few counts. Other DNA variants within this sample encode the same CDR3. The V and J genes are TRBV7-2 and TRBJ2-1; D gene unclear. The germline V and J ends were trimmed by 4 bases and 0 bases, with 4 bases remaining between them. The CDR3 contains 13 residues. CDR1 is SGHTA and CDR2 is FQGNSA in the germline V gene. CDR3 nucleotide sequence: TGTGCCAGCAGCTCCAGCTCCTACAATGAGCAGTTCTTC. This codes for CASSSSSYNEQFF.

CDR3 nucleotides: TGTGCCAGCAGCGCCTTGGTATGGGCTCCTAACTATGGCTACACCTTC. It encodes CASSALVWAPNYGYTF. The gene calls are TRBV9 and TRBJ1-2, with unresolved D. Trimming stripped 3 bases from V and 0 bases from J, with 15 bases between. CDR1 is SGDLS and CDR2 is YYNGEE in the germline V gene. The CDR3 has 16 residues.

The chain is built from TRBV2 and TRBJ1-1; 9 nucleotides agree with TRBD1. The CDR3 is 14 amino acids. Germline CDR1 SNHLY, CDR2 FYNNEI. Unmatched junction bases numbered 2, after V lost 5 bases and J lost 1 base. This CDR3 is CASSRTGANTEAFF. In DNA, the CDR3 is TGTGCCAGCAGTCGGACAGGGGCGAACACTGAAGCTTTCTTT.

Only a few counts were recorded for this clone. The V and J genes are TRBV7-2 and TRBJ2-7; D gene ambiguous. CDR1 and CDR2 from the germline V gene are SGHTA and FQGNSA. V shed 0 bases and J shed 3 bases, with 9 bases lying between them. The CDR3 is 14 amino acids. The CDR3 nucleotides read TGTGCCAGCAGCTTAGCGAAGACGGGCTACGAGCAGTACTTC. It encodes CASSLAKTGYEQYF.

Written as DNA, the CDR3 is TGCGCCAGCAGCCAGAGACAGAACCAAGAGACCCAGTACTTC. As protein: CASSQRQNQETQYF. The chain is built from TRBV5-1 and TRBJ2-5; maybe TRBD1 (5 bases). The CDR3 loop spans 14 amino acids. The V end was cut by 4 bases, the J end by 0 bases, with 10 bases between. Germline V gene data show CDR1 as SGHRS and CDR2 as YFSETQ. Full variable domain (remainder filled in from reference TRBV5-1 and TRBJ2-5): KAGVTQTPRYLIKTRGQQVTLSCSPISGHRSVSWYQQTPGQGLQFLFEYFSETQRNKGNFPGRFSGRQFSNSRSEMNVSTLELGDSALYLCASSQRQNQETQYFGPGTRLLVL.

The genes are TRBV5-1 and TRBJ2-5; 7 nucleotides agree with TRBD1. Germline assignment: CDR1 SGHRS and CDR2 YFSETQ. This CDR3 is built from 15 residues. V lost 4 bases and J lost 5; bases outside the gene matches: 11. The CDR3 loop is CASSGYRGTGETQYF. In DNA, the CDR3 is TGCGCCAGCAGCGGCTACAGGGGTACAGGGGAGACCCAGTACTTC.

The V gene is TRBV13, the J gene TRBJ2-7; 10 bases are a match to TRBD2. This CDR3 comprises 14 residues. J lost 7 bases, V lost 5 bases, and 8 bases had no gene match. Germline lookup yields CDR1 PRHDT and CDR2 FYEKMQ (reference sequence). The CDR3 protein is CASSGLAASPEQYF. CDR3 nucleotide sequence: TGTGCCAGCAGCGGACTAGCGGCCTCCCCAGAGCAGTACTTC.

In this sample, this clone turned up many times. The rearrangement joins TRBV29-1 to TRBJ1-1, with 9 nucleotides matching TRBD1. CDR1 SQVTM and CDR2 ANQGSEA come from the germline V gene. This CDR3 comprises 13 residues. V trimming: 6 bases; J trimming: 5 bases; junction bases outside the gene matches: 7. CDR3 DNA: TGCAGCGTGAATACAGGGGGCATAACTGAAGCTTTCTTT. This gives the protein CSVNTGGITEAFF. Supplemented by reference TRBV29-1 and TRBJ1-1, the full variable domain reads SAVISQKPSRDICQRGTSLTIQCQVDSQVTMMFWYRQQPGQSLTLIATANQGSEATYESGFVIDKFPISRPNLTFSTLTVSNMSPEDSSIYLCSVNTGGITEAFFGQGTRLTVV.

The rearrangement links TRBV4-2 to TRBJ1-1; TRBD1 might be the D (5 bases). V dropped 0 bases and J dropped 11 bases, with 16 bases sitting between them. Germline CDR1 reads LGHNA; CDR2 reads YNFKEQ. The CDR3 is 14 amino acids. CDR3 sequence: CASSQEGPGFSAFF. In DNA, the CDR3 is TGTGCCAGCAGCCAAGAGGGTCCAGGGTTTTCGGCTTTCTTT.

This chain connects TRBV9 to TRBJ1-5; no firm D call. With 4 bases removed from V and 3 bases from J, the gap between germline ends came to 11 bases. The CDR3 is 14 amino acids. Per the germline V gene, CDR1 is SGDLS and CDR2 is YYNGEE. DNA for the CDR3: TGTGCCAGCAGCCCTAGGTCGACCAATCAGCCCCAGCATTTT. Its protein product is CASSPRSTNQPQHF.

This chain joins TRBV9 and TRBJ2-1, with a weak D call TRBD1 (6 bases). The ends were cut back, 3 bases at V and 7 bases at J, with 23 bases in the middle. This CDR3 contains 17 residues. Germline V gene data show CDR1 as SGDLS and CDR2 as YYNGEE. The CDR3 sequence: CASSERKGGLAKNEQFF. In nucleotides, the CDR3 is TGTGCCAGCAGCGAGAGAAAAGGGGGTTTAGCGAAGAATGAGCAGTTCTTC.

This clone was detected a few times. The J gene is TRBJ2-5, the V gene TRBV7-9; TRBD1 matches 9 bases. Germline CDR1 SEHNR, CDR2 FQNEAQ (reference sequence). Trimming at V came to 6 bases and at J to 4 bases, leaving 6 bases not matched to a gene. The length of the CDR3 is 14 residues. The CDR3 protein is CASRQQGAGETQYF. In DNA, the CDR3 is TGTGCCAGCAGGCAACAGGGGGCGGGAGAGACCCAGTACTTC.

This clone was counted between two and nine times. The chain recombines TRBV29-1 with TRBJ1-1; 8 bases match TRBD1. The V gene's germline CDR1 is SQVTM and CDR2 ANQGSEA. V lost 6 bases to trimming and J lost 5 bases; unmatched junction nucleotides: 11. The CDR3 length is 14 residues. CDR3: CSVTPQGAWTEAFF. Written as DNA, the CDR3 is TGCAGCGTCACCCCCCAGGGGGCTTGGACTGAAGCTTTCTTT. The variable domain in full, completed from reference TRBV29-1 and TRBJ1-1, reads SAVISQKPSRDICQRGTSLTIQCQVDSQVTMMFWYRQQPGQSLTLIATANQGSEATYESGFVIDKFPISRPNLTFSTLTVSNMSPEDSSIYLCSVTPQGAWTEAFFGQGTRLTVV.

This clone was observed a few times. This chain uses TRBV30 with TRBJ1-5; the D is unclear. V was shortened by 0 bases and J by 7 bases, with 10 bases between the two germline ends. The germline CDR1 and CDR2 sequences are GTSNPN and SVGIG (reference sequence). This CDR3 has 13 residues. This CDR3 reads CAWSVRSGQPQHF. CDR3 nucleotide sequence: TGTGCCTGGAGTGTACGAAGTGGCCAGCCCCAGCATTTT. Drawing the rest from reference TRBV30 and TRBJ1-5, the complete variable domain is SQTIHQWPATLVQPVGSPLSLECTVEGTSNPNLYWYRQAAGRGLQLLFYSVGIGQISSEVPQNLSASRPQDRQFILSSKKLLLSDSGFYLCAWSVRSGQPQHFGDGTRLSIL.

This clone was observed a handful of times. The J gene is TRBJ2-4, the V gene TRBV2; D possibly matches TRBD1 or TRBD2 (5 bases each). V lost 8 bases and J 11 bases, leaving 13 bases between the germline ends. There are 11 residues in the CDR3. CDR1 is SNHLY and CDR2 is FYNNEI in the germline V gene. In DNA, the CDR3 is TGTGCCAGCGGGGACCGGGCACTTCAGTACTTC. Translating gives CASGDRALQYF. The whole variable domain, filled in from reference TRBV2 and TRBJ2-4, reads EPEVTQTPSHQVTQMGQEVILRCVPISNHLYFYWYRQILGQKVEFLVSFYNNEISEKSEIFDDQFSVERPDGSNFTLKIRSTKLEDSAMYFCASGDRALQYFGAGTRLSVL.

This rearrangement joins TRBV14 to TRBJ2-2, with 8 nucleotides matching TRBD1. The CDR3 contains 13 residues. Trimming took 6 bases from V and 7 from J; bases not matched to a gene: 4. Germline V CDR1 and CDR2: SGHDN, FVKESK. The DNA of the CDR3 is TGTGCCAGCAGAGGACAGGGAGTCGGGGAGCTGTTTTTT. The encoded protein is CASRGQGVGELFF.

V usage is TRBV27 and J usage is TRBJ2-7, with 8 bases that match TRBD2. This CDR3 region has 15 residues. Germline CDR1 MNHEY, CDR2 SMNVEV (reference sequence). V shed 5 bases, J shed 3 bases, and the junction held 9 bases outside the gene matches. Here the CDR3 DNA reads TGTGCCAGCAGTCAACGAGTAGCGGGGTACTACGAGCAGTACTTC. Translation gives CASSQRVAGYYEQYF.

As for this clone: Other DNA sequences within the sample encode an identical CDR3. The rearrangement links TRBV15 to TRBJ2-5; the D gene is possibly TRBD2 (6 bases). Germline V lookup: CDR1 LNHNV, CDR2 YYDKDF (reference sequence). The CDR3 is made up of 13 amino acids. The V end was cut by 8 bases, the J end by 5 bases, with 15 bases between. As DNA, the CDR3 is TGTGCCACCTCATATCGGGGGAGGGAGACCCAGTACTTC. Residues: CATSYRGRETQYF. Full variable domain (missing parts from reference TRBV15 and TRBJ2-5): DAMVIQNPRYQVTQFGKPVTLSCSQTLNHNVMYWYQQKSSQAPKLLFHYYDKDFNNEADTPDNFQSRRPNTSFCFLDIRSPGLGDTAMYLCATSYRGRETQYFGPGTRLLVL.

The chain carries TRBV29-1 and TRBJ1-2; D may be TRBD1 (6 bases). The germline V gene encodes CDR1 SQVTM and CDR2 ANQGSEA. The CDR3 runs to 13 residues. Deletions cut 5 bases from V and 7 bases from J, with 17 bases between. This CDR3 is CSVIQGANSGYTF. In nucleotides, the CDR3 is TGCAGCGTTATACAGGGAGCTAATTCTGGCTACACCTTC.

The rearrangement links TRBV6-5 to TRBJ2-7, with a weak D call TRBD1 (6 bases). Germline CDR1 is MNHEY and CDR2 is SVGAGI. This CDR3 spans 13 amino acids. V was cut by 4 bases and J by 5 bases, with 12 bases left in between. In DNA form, the CDR3 reads TGTGCCAGCAGTTTTAGGGGGTCCCACGAGCAGTACTTC. This sequence encodes CASSFRGSHEQYF.

The chain combines TRBV7-8 with TRBJ1-6, with 7 bases fitting TRBD1. With V trimmed by 5 bases and J by 8 bases, 9 bases remained unmatched. The CDR3 is made up of 15 amino acids. Per the germline V gene, CDR1 is SGHVS and CDR2 is FQNEAQ. The CDR3: CASSRRRGWDSPLHF. The CDR3 DNA reads as TGTGCCAGCAGCAGACGCAGGGGGTGGGATTCACCCCTCCACTTT.

This clone was recorded a few times. The V gene is TRBV14, the J gene TRBJ1-1; D is possibly TRBD1 (6 bases). The CDR3 contains 12 residues. The V and J ends lost 8 bases and 0 bases respectively, with 7 bases between them. Looked up from germline, CDR1 is SGHDN and CDR2 is FVKESK. The CDR3: CASGQLNTEAFF. In nucleotides, the CDR3 is TGTGCCAGCGGACAGTTGAACACTGAAGCTTTCTTT.

The chain recombines TRBV29-1 with TRBJ1-3; no definite D call. Germline V CDR1 and CDR2: SQVTM, ANQGSEA. This CDR3 region has 13 residues. V lost 4 bases, J lost 1 base, and 8 bases lay in between. The DNA for the CDR3 is TGCAGCGTTGTCGCTGGATCTGGAAACACCATATATTTT. Translated, it gives CSVVAGSGNTIYF.